This T cell receptor beta chain was profiled in a study of T cell repertoires in cytomegalovirus infection. Points from the study as a whole: Clonotypes of TCR beta that were HLA-C-restricted and CMV-specific dominated the ex vivo response.

Via MiXCR, TCRdb re-called the reads, giving one row per CDR3 protein. The data show roughly 700,000 distinct CDR3 sequences, with roughly 30% seen just once and 18% held by the top ten. V dropped 7 bases and J dropped 8; count of bases not matched to a gene: 5. The CDR3 totals 13 residues. CDR1 is SGHTA, CDR2 FQGNSA, per germline. This clonotype was counted only a few times. What it binds is not known. This sequence joins TRBV7-2 and TRBJ2-1, with 10 bases fitting TRBD2. This specimen consisted of cultured PBMCs, obtained from culture after CMV antigen stimulation. The receptor was derived from a human donor in good health (CMV status not recorded). Some clones in this sample may be carry-over from other donors' samples. The CDR3 DNA is TGTGCCAGCAACAAACTAGCGGGGTATGAGCAGTTCTTC. Its protein product is CASNKLAGYEQFF.